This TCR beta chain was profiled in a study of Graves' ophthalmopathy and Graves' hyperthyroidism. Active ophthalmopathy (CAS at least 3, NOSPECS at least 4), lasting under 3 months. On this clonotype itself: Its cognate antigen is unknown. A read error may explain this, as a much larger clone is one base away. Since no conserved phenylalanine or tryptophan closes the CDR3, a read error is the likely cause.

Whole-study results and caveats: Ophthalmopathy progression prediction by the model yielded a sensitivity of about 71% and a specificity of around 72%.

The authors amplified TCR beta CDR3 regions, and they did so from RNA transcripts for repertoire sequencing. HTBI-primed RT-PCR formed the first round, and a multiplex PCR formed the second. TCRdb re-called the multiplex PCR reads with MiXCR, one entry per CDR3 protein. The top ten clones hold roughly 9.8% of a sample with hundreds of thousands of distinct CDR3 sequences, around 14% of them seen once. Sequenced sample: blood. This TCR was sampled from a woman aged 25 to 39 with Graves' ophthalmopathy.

CDR3 protein: CASQVHTGELFV. For the CDR3, the DNA is TGTGCTAGTCAGGTACACACCGGGGAGCTGTTTGTT. V is TRBV12-5 and J is TRBJ2-2; D not resolved. V was shortened by 8 bases and J by 3 bases, with 7 bases between the two germline ends. The CDR3 sequence is 12 residues long. CDR1 LGHNT and CDR2 FRNRAP come from the germline V gene.